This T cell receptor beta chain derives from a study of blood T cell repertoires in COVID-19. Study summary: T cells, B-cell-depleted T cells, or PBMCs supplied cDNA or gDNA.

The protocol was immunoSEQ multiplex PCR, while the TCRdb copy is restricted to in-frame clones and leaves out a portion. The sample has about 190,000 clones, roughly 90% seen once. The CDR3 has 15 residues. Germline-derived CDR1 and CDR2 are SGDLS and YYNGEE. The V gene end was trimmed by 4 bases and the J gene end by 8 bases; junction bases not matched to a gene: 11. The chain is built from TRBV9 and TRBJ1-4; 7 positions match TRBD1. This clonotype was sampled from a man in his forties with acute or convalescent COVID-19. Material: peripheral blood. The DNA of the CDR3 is TGTGCCAGCAGCTCCCCCGACAGGGAAAGCGAAAAACTGTTTTTT. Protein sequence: CASSSPDRESEKLFF.